These 11 T cell receptor beta chains came from one sample sequenced in a study of OX40 agonist ivuxolimab in advanced cancers. Sequenced by immunoSEQ multiplex PCR; TCRdb stores in-frame clones only, minus some. The data hold tens of thousands of clones, with approximately 87% observed a single time. Here the sequenced sample was CD4+ or CD8+ T cells sorted from blood, taken in a trial of the OX40 agonist ivuxolimab. These receptor sequences come from an adult with an advanced solid tumor such as melanoma, head and neck, liver or kidney cancer.

The chain carries TRBV11-2 and TRBJ1-2, with D possibly being TRBD1 (6 bases). V was cut by 4 bases and J by 4 bases, with 10 bases left in between. CDR3 length equals 13 residues. CDR1 SGHAT and CDR2 FQNNGV come from the germline V gene. The CDR3 nucleotides read TGTGCCAGCAGCTCAGGGACATTCTATGGCTACACCTTC. Translation gives CASSSGTFYGYTF.

The V and J genes are TRBV11-2 and TRBJ2-5; D is uncertain. CDR1 and CDR2 (germline): SGHAT, FQNNGV. Trimming pared 5 bases from V and 1 base from J, leaving 8 bases between. CDR3 size: 13 residues. CDR3 in amino acids: CASSRSSQETQYF. For the CDR3, the DNA is TGTGCCAGCAGCCGTAGCTCCCAAGAGACCCAGTACTTC.

V and J are TRBV5-3 and TRBJ2-1; no firm D call. Being an ORF, TRBV5-3 has a function that is uncertain. The germline V and J ends were trimmed by 8 bases and 5 bases, with 11 bases remaining between them. This CDR3 has 12 residues. As DNA, the CDR3 is TGTGCCAGCTCGTGGGCACACAATGAGCAGTTCTTC. It encodes CASSWAHNEQFF.

Concerning this clone itself: An end of the junction differs from the germline gene, which may be a read error. The V and J genes are TRBV5-4 and TRBJ1-3; 9 nucleotides align to TRBD1. The CDR3 has 15 residues. Germline lookup yields CDR1 SGHNT and CDR2 YYREEE (reference sequence). The CDR3 DNA follows: TGTGCCAACAGCTTGGGACAGGGCTTAGGAAACACCATATATTTT. Residues: CANSLGQGLGNTIYF.

The chain links TRBV7-3 to TRBJ2-1; the match to TRBD1 covers 8 bases. Losses at the gene ends were 5 bases for V and 4 bases for J; bases not matched to a gene: 7. This CDR3 contains 15 residues. Germline V gives CDR1 SGHTA, CDR2 FQGTGA. CDR3 DNA sequence: TGTGCCAGCAGCCGGAAGACAGGGGTTTACAATGAGCAGTTCTTC. Protein sequence: CASSRKTGVYNEQFF.

This clone was observed once. The gene calls are TRBV5-5 and TRBJ2-5; no firm D call. The CDR3 loop spans 14 amino acids. Germline V gene data show CDR1 as SGHKS and CDR2 as YYEKEE (reference sequence). Deletions cut 4 bases from V and 2 bases from J, with 12 bases between. The CDR3 coding sequence is TGTGCCAGCAGCCCCCGTGTCCAACAAGAGACCCAGTACTTC. The encoded protein is CASSPRVQQETQYF.

CDR3 region: CASRLWLMNTEAFF. In DNA, the CDR3 is TGTGCCAGCAGGTTGTGGCTAATGAACACTGAAGCTTTCTTT. This chain connects TRBV5-6 to TRBJ1-1, with D hard to call. Trimming pared 5 bases from V and 0 bases from J, leaving 11 bases between. The V gene's germline CDR1 is SGHDT and CDR2 YYEEEE. This CDR3 is built from 14 residues.

This clone was seen once. The rearrangement links TRBV5-6 to TRBJ2-7; D not certain. The CDR3 is 11 amino acids. Trimming left V 1 base short and J 4 bases short, with 3 bases between. Germline V gene data show CDR1 as SGHDT and CDR2 as YYEEEE. The CDR3, as DNA: TGTGCCAGCAGCTTGAGATACGAGCAGTACTTC. Its protein product is CASSLRYEQYF.

This chain joins TRBV10-3 and TRBJ2-2; TRBD2 is a possible D gene (7 bases). This CDR3 contains 18 residues. Trimming pared 6 bases from V and 4 bases from J, leaving 24 bases between. Germline V CDR1 and CDR2: ENHRY, SYGVKD. CDR3 DNA: TGTGCCATCAGCAGACTTGGGGGGGAACAGGGTACCACCGGGGAGCTGTTTTTT. This gives the protein CAISRLGGEQGTTGELFF.

The J gene is TRBJ1-6, the V gene TRBV6-6; TRBD1 might be the D (6 bases). The germline CDR1 and CDR2 sequences are MNHNY and SVGAGI (reference sequence). CDR3 size: 13 residues. Between the trimmed V and J ends, which lost 8 bases and 4 bases, there was a span of 9 bases. The CDR3 DNA sequence: TGTGCCAGCCGGACAGTGTATAATTCACCCCTCCACTTT. The encoded protein is CASRTVYNSPLHF.

The chain links TRBV6-5 to TRBJ2-6, with D unclear. Germline V lookup: CDR1 MNHEY, CDR2 SVGAGI. This CDR3 comprises 15 residues. V was pared by 6 bases and J by 1 base, with 10 bases between. Here the CDR3 reads CASSPWGSGANVLTF. The CDR3 DNA is TGTGCCAGCAGCCCCTGGGGTTCTGGGGCCAACGTCCTGACTTTC.